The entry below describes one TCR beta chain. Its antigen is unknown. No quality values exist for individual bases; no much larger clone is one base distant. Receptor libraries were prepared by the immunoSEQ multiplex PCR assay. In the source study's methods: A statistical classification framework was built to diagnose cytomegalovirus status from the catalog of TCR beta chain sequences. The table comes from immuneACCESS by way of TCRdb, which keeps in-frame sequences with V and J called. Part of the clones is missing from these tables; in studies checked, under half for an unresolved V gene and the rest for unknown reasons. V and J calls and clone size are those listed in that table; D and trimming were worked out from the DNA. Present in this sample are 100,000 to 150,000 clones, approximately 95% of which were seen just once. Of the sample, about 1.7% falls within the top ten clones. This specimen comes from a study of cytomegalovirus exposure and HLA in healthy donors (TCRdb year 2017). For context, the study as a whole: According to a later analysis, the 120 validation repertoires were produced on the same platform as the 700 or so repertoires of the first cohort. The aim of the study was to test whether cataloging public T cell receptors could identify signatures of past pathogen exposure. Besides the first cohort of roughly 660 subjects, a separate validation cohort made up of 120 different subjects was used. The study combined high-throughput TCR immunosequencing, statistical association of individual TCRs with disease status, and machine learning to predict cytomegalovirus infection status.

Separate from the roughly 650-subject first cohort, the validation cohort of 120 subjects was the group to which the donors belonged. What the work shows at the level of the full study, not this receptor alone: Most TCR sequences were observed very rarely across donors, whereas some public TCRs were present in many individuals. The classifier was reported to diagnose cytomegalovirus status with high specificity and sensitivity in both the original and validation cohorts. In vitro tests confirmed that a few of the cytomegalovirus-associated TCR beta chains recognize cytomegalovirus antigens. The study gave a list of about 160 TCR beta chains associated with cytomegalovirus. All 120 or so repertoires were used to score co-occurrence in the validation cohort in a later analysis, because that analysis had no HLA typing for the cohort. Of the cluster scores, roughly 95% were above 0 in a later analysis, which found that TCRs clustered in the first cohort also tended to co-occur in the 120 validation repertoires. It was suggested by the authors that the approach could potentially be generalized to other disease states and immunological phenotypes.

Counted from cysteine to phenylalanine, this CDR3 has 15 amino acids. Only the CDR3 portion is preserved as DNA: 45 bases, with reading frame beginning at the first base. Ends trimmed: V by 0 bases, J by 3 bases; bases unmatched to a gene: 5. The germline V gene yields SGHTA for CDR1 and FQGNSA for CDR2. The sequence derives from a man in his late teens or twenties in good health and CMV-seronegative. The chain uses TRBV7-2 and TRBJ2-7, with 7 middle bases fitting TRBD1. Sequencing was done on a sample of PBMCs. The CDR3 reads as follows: CASSLAGTDHYEQYF. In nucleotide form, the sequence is TGTGCCAGCAGCTTAGCGGGGACAGACCACTACGAGCAGTACTTC.